This T cell receptor beta chain was observed in a study of Graves' ophthalmopathy and Graves' hyperthyroidism. The V end lost 0 bases, the J end lost 12 bases, and 10 bases lay between the germline ends. The CDR3 contains 12 residues. Germline V gene data show CDR1 as SGDLS and CDR2 as YYNGEE. Exclusion criteria comprised other autoimmune diseases, uncontrolled infections, pregnancy or lactation in patients. Diagnosis was based on clinical symptoms, serum thyroxine, TRAb, thyroid ultrasound and orbital computed tomography. Using RNA transcripts, the TCR beta CDR3 regions were amplified. HTBI primers served in a first-round RT-PCR, which a second-round multiplex PCR followed. Via MiXCR, TCRdb re-called the multiplex PCR reads, giving one row per CDR3 protein. Among more than 1,000,000 distinct CDR3 sequences listed, 35% to 40% were seen once.

The sequencing sample was made of peripheral blood or thyroid tissue (not recorded which). The clonotype was recovered from an adult man with Graves' hyperthyroidism. The rearrangement joins TRBV9 to TRBJ2-4; D unclear. CDR3 nucleotide sequence: TGTGCCAGCAGCGTAGATTTGAACGATCAGTACTTC. Residues: CASSVDLNDQYF.